In its sample, the clone carrying this TCR beta chain was seen a few times. Its specificity is not known. CDR1 DFQATT and CDR2 SNEGSKA come from the germline V gene (reference sequence). This CDR3 contains 14 residues. With 0 bases removed from V and 3 bases from J, the gap between germline ends came to 11 bases. The data are from a study of T cell repertoires in cytomegalovirus infection. Study as a whole: HLA-B-restricted CMV epitopes that are well studied, plus recently identified HLA-C-restricted ones, were used by the study. Signatures in public TCR beta sequences pointed to both CMV infection and matching HLA type.

TCRdb used MiXCR to reprocess the reads, holding one entry per CDR3 protein. The sample has nearly 700,000 distinct CDR3 sequences, roughly 30% seen once; the top ten hold about 18%. General observations from the study: Pooled public TCR beta family frequency picked out CMV carriers with the relevant HLA.

The V and J genes are TRBV20-1 and TRBJ1-1; D ambiguous. Sequenced material: cultured PBMCs, taken from culture after CMV antigen stimulation. The clonotype originates from a human donor in good health (CMV status not recorded). Some clones in this sample may be carry-over from other donors' samples. The CDR3 bases are TGCAGTGCTAGAGAGGCAGGCTGGGACACTGAAGCTTTCTTT. This codes for CSAREAGWDTEAFF.